Presented here are 14 T cell receptor beta chains from one specimen sequenced in a study of low-dose radiotherapy and immunotherapy resistance in tumors. Time point defined: before trial treatment. TRAV- and TRBV-specific primers primed first-strand cDNA, covering alpha and beta chains. Over roughly 19 PCR cycles, TCRs were amplified from a constant-region primer and V-primer adapter. TCRdb itself ran the reads through MiXCR, one entry per CDR3 protein. The data contain 40,000 or so distinct CDR3 sequences, around 30% of them seen just once; the ten biggest clones take up 3.7%. The starting material was PBMCs, obtained before treatment. These TCRs come from a male donor with gallbladder cancer.

V and J are TRBV5-6 and TRBJ2-7, with D maybe TRBD2 (6 bases). Germline V gives CDR1 SGHDT, CDR2 YYEEEE. This CDR3 contains 15 residues. Trimming cost V 4 bases and J 1 base, with 15 bases left between them. The CDR3 reads CASSTPPSGSYEQYF. In DNA form, the CDR3 reads TGTGCCAGCAGCACTCCCCCCAGCGGGTCCTACGAGCAGTACTTC.

This clonotype occurred many times. Here the CDR3 reads CATSMEGYGYTF. The CDR3 bases are TGTGCCACCTCGATGGAAGGGTATGGCTACACCTTC. The genes are TRBV2 and TRBJ1-2; D is unresolved. CDR1 SNHLY and CDR2 FYNNEI come from the germline V gene. Trimming pared 10 bases from V and 5 bases from J, leaving 14 bases between. The CDR3 sequence is 12 residues long.

The gene calls are TRBV21-1 and TRBJ2-7; TRBD1 is the table's D call, not checked against the DNA. TRBV21-1 is a known pseudogene. The CDR3 has 16 amino acids. The DNA for the CDR3 is TGTGCCAGCAGCAGCCCCGGGACAGAGTACTCCTACGAGCAGTACTTC. It specifies CASSSPGTEYSYEQYF.

There are many counts of this clonotype. The rearrangement joins TRBV5-6 to TRBJ2-2; 10 bases are a match to TRBD2. Germline CDR1 SGHDT, CDR2 YYEEEE. The CDR3 spans 16 residues. J lost 7 bases, V lost 4 bases, and 10 bases had no gene match. The CDR3 sequence: CASSGGLARTDGELFF. The DNA for the CDR3 is TGTGCCAGCAGCGGGGGACTAGCGCGAACAGACGGGGAGCTGTTTTTT.

The table lists this clonotype with many counts. The chain uses TRBV29-1 and TRBJ2-3; D possibly corresponds to TRBD2 (6 bases). V gave up 5 bases and J gave up 2 bases, with 11 bases separating them. This CDR3 has 13 amino acids. CDR1 and CDR2 from the germline V gene are SQVTM and ANQGSEA. The DNA for the CDR3 is TGCAGCGTTTCTGCGGGGCTCACAGATACGCAGTATTTT. Translation: CSVSAGLTDTQYF.

A word on this clonotype: A far larger clone differs by one base, so this is likely a read error. The chain employs TRBV28 and TRBJ2-1, with D perhaps matching TRBD2 (5 bases). The DNA end is a closer match to TRBJ2-7, so the J assignment may be wrong. Germline V gives CDR1 MDHEN, CDR2 SYDVKM. CDR3 length: 14 amino acids. The CDR3 bases are TGTGCCAGCAGTCCCCTCGGGGAGATAAACGAGCAGTACTTC. Translated: CASSPLGEINEQYF.

This clonotype was found many times. The chain combines TRBV25-1 with TRBJ2-1, with TRBD2 identical over 10 bases. Germline CDR1 and CDR2: MGHDK and SYGVNS. V shed 4 bases and J 0 bases; nucleotides not matched to a gene: 6. This CDR3 has 17 residues. Here the CDR3 DNA reads TGTGCCAGCAGTGGCCAGCGGGAGGGGAGCTCCTACAATGAGCAGTTCTTC. It yields the protein CASSGQREGSSYNEQFF.

The chain uses TRBV4-1 and TRBJ2-2; 12 bases match TRBD1. V gave up 5 bases and J gave up 0 bases; unmatched junction bases: 7. This CDR3 is built from 18 residues. Germline lookup yields CDR1 MGHRA and CDR2 YSYEKL. The CDR3 coding sequence is TGCGCCAGCAGCACCTGGGACAGGGGGCTTACGAACACCGGGGAGCTGTTTTTT. This sequence encodes CASSTWDRGLTNTGELFF.

Many counts were recorded for this clonotype. This chain joins TRBV7-2 and TRBJ2-1, with 7 bases that match TRBD2. This CDR3 has 15 residues. Germline lookup yields CDR1 SGHTA and CDR2 FQGNSA. V lost 2 bases to trimming and J lost 7 bases; unmatched junction nucleotides: 8. CDR3 nucleotide sequence: TGTGCCAGCAGCTTAATGGTTAGCGGGTCGAATGAGCAGTTCTTC. Encoded protein: CASSLMVSGSNEQFF.

This clonotype appeared many times. The J gene is TRBJ1-2, the V gene TRBV6-5, with TRBD1 matching 12 bases. The CDR3 has 14 residues. J gave up 6 bases and V 5 bases, and 4 bases lay outside the gene matches. CDR1 and CDR2 (germline): MNHEY, SVGAGI. The CDR3 here is CASSTGQGAHGYTF. DNA of the CDR3: TGTGCCAGCAGTACGGGACAGGGGGCCCATGGCTACACCTTC.

The gene calls are TRBV6-8 and TRBJ2-6; weak D call: TRBD1 (6 bases). Trimming stripped 5 bases from V and 2 bases from J, with 10 bases between. Germline CDR1 reads MNHGY; CDR2 reads SAAAGT. The CDR3 is 15 amino acids. The CDR3 reads CASSTGSTGANVLTF. The CDR3, as DNA: TGTGCCAGCAGTACAGGGTCAACTGGGGCCAACGTCCTGACTTTC.

CDR3 nucleotides: TGTGCCAGCAGCCAAGATCTGAGGGAGAACGGGGAGCTGTTTTTT. It encodes CASSQDLRENGELFF. The chain joins TRBV14 to TRBJ2-2; tentative D call: TRBD2 (5 bases). CDR1 is SGHDN and CDR2 is FVKESK in the germline V gene. This CDR3 region has 15 residues. The V end was cut by 0 bases, the J end by 7 bases, with 12 bases between.

At least ten counts were recorded for this clonotype. This chain uses TRBV5-1 with TRBJ2-5; a possible D gene is TRBD2 (6 bases). Trimming stripped 3 bases from V and 9 bases from J, with 21 bases between. Germline-derived CDR1 and CDR2 are SGHRS and YFSETQ. This CDR3 has 15 residues. The CDR3 is CASSSGTGLQQAQYF. The CDR3 bases are TGCGCCAGCAGCTCGGGAACGGGACTCCAGCAGGCCCAGTACTTC.

The chain combines TRBV20-1 with TRBJ1-1; tentative D call: TRBD1 (5 bases). CDR1 and CDR2 (germline): DFQATT, SNEGSKA (reference sequence). The V end was cut by 2 bases, the J end by 0 bases, with 10 bases between. This CDR3 spans 14 amino acids. The CDR3 is CSARPTALNTEAFF. The DNA for the CDR3 is TGCAGTGCTAGACCGACAGCCTTGAACACTGAAGCTTTCTTT.